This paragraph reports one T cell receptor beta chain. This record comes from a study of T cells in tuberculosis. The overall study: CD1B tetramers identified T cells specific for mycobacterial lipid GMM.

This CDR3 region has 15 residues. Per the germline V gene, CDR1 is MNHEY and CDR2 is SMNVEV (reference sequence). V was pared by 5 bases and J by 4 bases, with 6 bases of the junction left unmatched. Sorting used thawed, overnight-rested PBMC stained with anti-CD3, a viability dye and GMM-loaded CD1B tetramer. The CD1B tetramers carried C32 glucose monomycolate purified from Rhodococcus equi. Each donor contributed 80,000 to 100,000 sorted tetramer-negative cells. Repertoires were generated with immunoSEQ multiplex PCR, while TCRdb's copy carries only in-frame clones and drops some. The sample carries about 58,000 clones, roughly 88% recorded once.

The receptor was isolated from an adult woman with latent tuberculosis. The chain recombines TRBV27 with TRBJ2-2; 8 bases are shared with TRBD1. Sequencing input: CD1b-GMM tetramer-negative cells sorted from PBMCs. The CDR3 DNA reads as TGTGCCAGCAGTCCCGGGACAGGTGTCACCGGGGAGCTGTTTTTT. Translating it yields CASSPGTGVTGELFF.